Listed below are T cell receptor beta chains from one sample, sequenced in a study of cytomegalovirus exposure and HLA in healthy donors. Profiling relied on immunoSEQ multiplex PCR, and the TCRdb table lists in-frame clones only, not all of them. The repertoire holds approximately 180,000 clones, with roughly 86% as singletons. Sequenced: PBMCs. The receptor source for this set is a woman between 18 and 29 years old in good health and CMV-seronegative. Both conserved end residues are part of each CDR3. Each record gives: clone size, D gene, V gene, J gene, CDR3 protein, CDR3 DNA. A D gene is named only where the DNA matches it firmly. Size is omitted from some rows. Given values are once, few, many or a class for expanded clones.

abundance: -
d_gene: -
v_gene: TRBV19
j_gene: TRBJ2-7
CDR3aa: CASSARGYEQYF
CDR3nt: TGTGCCAGTAGTGCCAGGGGCTACGAGCAGTACTTC

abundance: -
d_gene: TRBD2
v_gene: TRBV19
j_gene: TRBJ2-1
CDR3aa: CAIGTSGRYNEQFF
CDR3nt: TGTGCCATCGGGACTAGCGGGCGATACAATGAGCAGTTCTTC

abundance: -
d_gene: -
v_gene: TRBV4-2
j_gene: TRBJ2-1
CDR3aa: CASSSREPLPGEQFF
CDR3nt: TGTGCCAGCAGCTCCCGGGAACCCCTGCCGGGTGAGCAGTTCTTC

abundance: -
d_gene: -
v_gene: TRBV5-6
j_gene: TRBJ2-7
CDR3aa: CASSLGRVEREQYF
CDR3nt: TGTGCCAGCAGCCTGGGCAGGGTTGAGAGGGAGCAGTACTTC

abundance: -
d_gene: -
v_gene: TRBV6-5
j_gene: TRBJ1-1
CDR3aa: CASSYSNRDTEAFF
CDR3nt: TGTGCCAGCAGTTACTCGAACCGGGACACTGAAGCTTTCTTT

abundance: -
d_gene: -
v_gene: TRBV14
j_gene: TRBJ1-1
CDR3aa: CASSQIGTEAFF
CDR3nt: TGTGCCAGCAGCCAAATCGGGACAGAAGCTTTCTTT

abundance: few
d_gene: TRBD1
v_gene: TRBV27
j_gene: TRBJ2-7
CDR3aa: CASSGGTGPYEQYF
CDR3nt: TGTGCCAGCAGTGGCGGGACAGGGCCCTACGAGCAGTACTTC

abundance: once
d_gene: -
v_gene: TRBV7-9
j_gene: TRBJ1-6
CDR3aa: CASSLGIGTLNSPLHF
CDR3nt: TGTGCCAGCAGCTTAGGTATTGGGACACTAAACTCACCCCTCCACTTT

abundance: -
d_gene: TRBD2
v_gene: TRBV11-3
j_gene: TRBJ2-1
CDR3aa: CASSSTTSGRFNEQFF
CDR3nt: TGTGCCAGCAGCTCGACTACTAGCGGGAGATTCAATGAGCAGTTCTTC

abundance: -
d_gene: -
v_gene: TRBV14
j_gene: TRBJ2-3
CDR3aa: CASGQLTDTQYF
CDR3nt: TGTGCCAGTGGACAGCTAACAGATACGCAGTATTTT

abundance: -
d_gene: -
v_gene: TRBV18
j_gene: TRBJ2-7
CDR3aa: CASSPPSGPYEQYF
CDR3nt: TGTGCCAGCTCACCACCAAGCGGCCCATACGAGCAGTACTTC

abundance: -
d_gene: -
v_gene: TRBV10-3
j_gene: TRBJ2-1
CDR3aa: CAIRARDTYNEQFF
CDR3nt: TGTGCCATCAGGGCCCGGGACACTTACAATGAGCAGTTCTTC

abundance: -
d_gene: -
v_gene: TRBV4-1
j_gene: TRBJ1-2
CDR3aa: CASSQEAGLLGYGYTF
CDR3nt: TGCGCCAGCAGCCAAGAAGCGGGTCTCTTGGGCTATGGCTACACCTTC

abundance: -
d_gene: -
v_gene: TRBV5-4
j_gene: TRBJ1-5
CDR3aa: CASSLPDQPQHF
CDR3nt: TGTGCCAGCAGCTTGCCAGATCAGCCCCAGCATTTT

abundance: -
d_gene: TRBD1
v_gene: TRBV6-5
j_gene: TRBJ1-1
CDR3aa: CASSSLNPRTGEAFF
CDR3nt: TGTGCCAGCAGTTCCCTGAACCCGCGGACAGGGGAGGCTTTCTTT

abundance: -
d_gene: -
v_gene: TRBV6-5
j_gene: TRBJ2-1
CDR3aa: CASGRLADNEQFF
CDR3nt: TGTGCCAGCGGTCGTCTTGCGGACAATGAGCAGTTCTTC

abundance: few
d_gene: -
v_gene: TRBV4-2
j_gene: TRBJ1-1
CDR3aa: CASSHRGLNTEAFF
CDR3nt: TGTGCCAGCAGCCACCGAGGCCTGAACACTGAAGCTTTCTTT

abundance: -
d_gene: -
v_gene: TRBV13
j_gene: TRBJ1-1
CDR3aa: CASSTQGNVGTEAFF
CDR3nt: TGTGCCAGCAGCACTCAGGGAAACGTTGGGACTGAAGCTTTCTTT

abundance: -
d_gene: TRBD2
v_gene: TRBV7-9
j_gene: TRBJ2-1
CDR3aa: CASSPSSGRRDEQFF
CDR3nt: TGTGCCAGCAGCCCCTCTAGCGGGAGGAGGGATGAGCAGTTCTTC

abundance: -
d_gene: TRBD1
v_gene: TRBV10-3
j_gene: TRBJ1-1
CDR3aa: CAISEEGQKNTEAFF
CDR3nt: TGTGCCATCAGTGAGGAGGGACAGAAGAACACTGAAGCTTTCTTT

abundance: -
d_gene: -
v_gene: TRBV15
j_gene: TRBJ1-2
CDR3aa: CATSLEGFSYGYTF
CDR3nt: TGTGCCACCAGCCTTGAGGGATTTAGCTATGGCTACACCTTC

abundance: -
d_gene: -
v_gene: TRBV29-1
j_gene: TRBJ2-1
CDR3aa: CSVPRAGSNNDEQFF
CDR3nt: TGCAGCGTCCCCCGGGCGGGGTCTAATAACGATGAGCAGTTCTTC

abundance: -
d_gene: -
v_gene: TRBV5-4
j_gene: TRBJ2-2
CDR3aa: CASSLAGRENTGELFF
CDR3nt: TGTGCCAGCAGCTTGGCCGGACGGGAAAACACCGGGGAGCTGTTTTTT

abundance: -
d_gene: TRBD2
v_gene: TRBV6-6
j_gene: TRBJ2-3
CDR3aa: CASSKLAGSSTDTQYF
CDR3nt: TGTGCCAGCAGTAAGTTAGCGGGGAGTAGCACAGATACGCAGTATTTT

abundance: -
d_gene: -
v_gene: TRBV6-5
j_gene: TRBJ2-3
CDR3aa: CASSLTPPGRDTQYF
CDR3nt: TGTGCCAGCAGCCTAACACCTCCAGGGAGGGATACGCAGTATTTT

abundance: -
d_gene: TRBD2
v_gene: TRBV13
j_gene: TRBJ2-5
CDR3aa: CASSPSGGKETQYF
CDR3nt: TGTGCCAGCAGCCCATCGGGAGGGAAAGAGACCCAGTACTTC

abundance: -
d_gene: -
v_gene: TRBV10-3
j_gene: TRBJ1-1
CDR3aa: CAISEGEPQAFF
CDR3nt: TGTGCCATCAGTGAGGGGGAGCCCCAAGCTTTCTTT

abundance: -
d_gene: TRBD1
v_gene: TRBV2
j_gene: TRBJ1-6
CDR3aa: CASSVPGGFSPLHF
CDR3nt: TGTGCCAGCAGTGTCCCAGGGGGCTTTTCACCCCTCCACTTT

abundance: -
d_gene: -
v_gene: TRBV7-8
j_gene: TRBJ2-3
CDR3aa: CASSLVPFRTSYTDTQYF
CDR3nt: TGTGCCAGCAGCTTAGTTCCTTTCAGGACTTCCTACACAGATACGCAGTATTTT

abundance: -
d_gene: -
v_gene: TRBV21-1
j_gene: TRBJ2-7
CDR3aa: CASREKGQEDGNYEQYF
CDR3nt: TGTGCCAGCAGGGAAAAGGGTCAGGAGGATGGAAACTACGAGCAGTACTTC

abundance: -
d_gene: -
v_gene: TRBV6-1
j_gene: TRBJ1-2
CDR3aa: CASSEALLGGLAANGYTF
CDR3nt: TGTGCCAGCAGTGAAGCGCTTCTGGGGGGACTAGCCGCAAATGGCTACACCTTC

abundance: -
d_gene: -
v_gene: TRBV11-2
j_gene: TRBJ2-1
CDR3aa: CASSEQYNEQFF
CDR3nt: TGTGCCAGCAGCGAACAATACAATGAGCAGTTCTTC

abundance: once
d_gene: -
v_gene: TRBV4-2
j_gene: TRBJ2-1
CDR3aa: CASSPERVGVRFLYNEQFF
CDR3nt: TGTGCCAGCAGCCCCGAGAGGGTCGGGGTCCGCTTTCTCTACAATGAGCAGTTCTTC

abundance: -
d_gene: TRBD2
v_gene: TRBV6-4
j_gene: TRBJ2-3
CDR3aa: CASSAAGGSTDTQYF
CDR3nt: TGTGCCAGCAGCGCGGCGGGAGGAAGCACAGATACGCAGTATTTT

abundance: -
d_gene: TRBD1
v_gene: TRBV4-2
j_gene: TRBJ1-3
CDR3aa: CASSQPGQDISGNTIYF
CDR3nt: TGTGCCAGCAGCCAGCCGGGACAGGACATCTCTGGAAACACCATATATTTT

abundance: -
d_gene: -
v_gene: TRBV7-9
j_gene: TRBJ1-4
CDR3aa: CASSLGTSRQEKLFF
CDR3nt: TGTGCCAGCAGCTTAGGGACATCGCGCCAAGAAAAACTGTTTTTT

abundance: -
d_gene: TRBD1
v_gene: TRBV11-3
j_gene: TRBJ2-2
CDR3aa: CASSGRTGENGELFF
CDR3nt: TGTGCCAGCAGCGGCAGGACAGGGGAAAACGGGGAGCTGTTTTTT

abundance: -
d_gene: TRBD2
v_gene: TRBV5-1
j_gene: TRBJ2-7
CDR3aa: CASSLLAGVEQYF
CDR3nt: TGCGCCAGCAGCTTGCTAGCGGGGGTCGAGCAGTACTTC

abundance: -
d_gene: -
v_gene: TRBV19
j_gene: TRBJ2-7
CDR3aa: CASSRTQTSGYEQYF
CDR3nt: TGTGCCAGTAGTCGGACTCAAACCAGCGGCTACGAGCAGTACTTC

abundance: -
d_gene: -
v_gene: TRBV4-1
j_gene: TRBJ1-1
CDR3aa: CASSLDSAPNTEAFF
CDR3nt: TGCGCCAGCAGCCTGGACAGCGCTCCGAACACTGAAGCTTTCTTT

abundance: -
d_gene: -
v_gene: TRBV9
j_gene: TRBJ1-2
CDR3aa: CASSVAPETTPYGYTF
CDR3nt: TGTGCCAGCAGCGTAGCGCCGGAGACCACTCCATATGGCTACACCTTC

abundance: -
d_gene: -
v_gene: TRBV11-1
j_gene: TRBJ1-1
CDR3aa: CASSLEGQGSMNTEAFF
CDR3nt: TGTGCCAGCAGCTTAGAAGGGCAGGGATCCATGAACACTGAAGCTTTCTTT

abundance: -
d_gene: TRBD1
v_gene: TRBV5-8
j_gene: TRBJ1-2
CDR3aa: CASSSRDRGYGYTF
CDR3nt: TGTGCCAGCAGCTCCCGGGACAGGGGATATGGCTACACCTTC

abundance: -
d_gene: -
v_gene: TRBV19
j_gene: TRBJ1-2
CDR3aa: CASSIRVPGGYTF
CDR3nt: TGTGCCAGTAGTATCAGAGTCCCGGGAGGCTACACCTTC

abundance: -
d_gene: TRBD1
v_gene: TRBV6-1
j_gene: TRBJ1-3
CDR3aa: CASSWTGWNTIYF
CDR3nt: TGTGCCAGCAGTTGGACAGGGTGGAACACCATATATTTT